This TCR beta chain was recorded in a study of blood T cell repertoires in COVID-19. Trimming removed 4 bases from V and 6 bases from J; junction bases left unmatched: 4. Germline CDR1 reads SGHDN; CDR2 reads FVKESK. The CDR3 extends over 15 amino acids. The method was immunoSEQ multiplex PCR; TCRdb's version includes in-frame clones alone and lacks a portion of them. This sample has some 72,000 clones, with roughly 86% found just once. Sequences were obtained from peripheral blood. This TCR came from a man in his forties or fifties with active or convalescent COVID-19. V is TRBV14 and J is TRBJ2-2; 11 nucleotides align to TRBD1. This chain's CDR3 is CASSLDRGRSGELFF. The CDR3 nucleotides are TGTGCCAGCAGCCTGGACAGGGGGCGTTCCGGGGAGCTGTTTTTT.